The clone carrying this TCR beta chain was seen only a few times. A sample-barcoded 5' primer and a J-beta primer mix were used in a second PCR of roughly 6 to 12 cycles. TCRdb reprocessed the 5' RACE reads via MiXCR and lists one record per CDR3 protein. This sample carries 650,000 to 1,000,000 distinct CDR3 sequences, roughly 46% of them seen once, and the ten largest clones take about a sixth. The V and J ends lost 5 bases and 0 bases, in that order; junction bases with no gene match: 10. This CDR3 has 18 residues. These data belong to a study of blood T cells in healthy people across ages. The sample taken for sequencing was blood. This rearrangement joins TRBV12-3 or TRBV12-4 to TRBJ2-6; 7 positions match TRBD2. The clonotype was recovered from a man at least 80 years old in good health. The CDR3 DNA is TGTGCCAGCAGTAACCAGCGGGGTTCGAGCTCTGGGGCCAACGTCCTGACTTTC. This gives the protein CASSNQRGSSSGANVLTF.